This is a list of T cell receptor beta chains from one sample in a study of cytomegalovirus exposure and HLA in healthy donors. The protocol was immunoSEQ multiplex PCR, while the TCRdb copy is restricted to in-frame clones and leaves out a portion. The table records roughly 100,000 clones, 9.5% to 13% of them present only once. Sequences were obtained from PBMCs. All receptors derive from a man aged 35 to 55 in good health and CMV-seropositive. CDR3s leave out the opening cysteine and the closing phenylalanine or tryptophan. The order of the fields is V gene, J gene, clone size, CDR3 protein. Some rows have no size entry. The others give once, few or many, or a class for an expanded clone.

>TRBV5-1|TRBJ1-3|few
ASSLGQGGINTIY
>TRBV6-1|NA|few
ASRGPVYEQY
>TRBV6-1|TRBJ2-7|few
ASSGTLGGAYEQY
>TRBV25-1|TRBJ2-3|NA
ASSEVELAGGDTQY
>TRBV2|TRBJ2-5|few
ASSEARAGETQY
>TRBV7-3|TRBJ2-1|few
ASSLDQGGFDEQF
>TRBV5-6|TRBJ2-5|NA
ASSPRTGGETQY
>TRBV4-3|TRBJ2-1|NA
ASSQESLAGTSSYNEQF
>TRBV2|TRBJ2-7|few
ASSDTRGSSSEQY
>TRBV6-1|TRBJ1-2|NA
ASSRTGGGYGYT
>TRBV29-1|TRBJ2-7|few
SVRTGRTYEQY
>TRBV30|TRBJ1-4|few
AWKYRGFNEKLF
>TRBV28|TRBJ1-2|few
ASSLGQNYGYT
>TRBV6-1|TRBJ2-4|few
ASSQGVRAKNIQY
>TRBV7-2|TRBJ2-7|few
ASSSTGTGGIGQEQY
>TRBV2|TRBJ2-4|few
ASRTGLAKNIQY
>TRBV5-4|TRBJ2-1|few
ASSRPLAGSTYNEQF
>TRBV7-3|TRBJ1-1|NA
ASSLIGQGPATIEAF
>TRBV25-1|TRBJ2-7|NA
ASGGGGNHEQY
>TRBV2|TRBJ2-2|few
ASRVQGARTGELF
>TRBV28|TRBJ2-5|NA
ASSLSAGFGETQY
>TRBV5-1|TRBJ2-7|few
ASSLEGETYEQY
>TRBV19|TRBJ2-5|few
AGDRAVWETQY
>TRBV6-1|TRBJ2-7|few
ASRDRVSTYEQY
>TRBV7-9|TRBJ2-3|NA
ASRLTADTQY
>TRBV9|TRBJ2-5|NA
ASSFTAGNQETQY
>TRBV5-1|TRBJ1-4|few
ASSLAMGREEKLF
>TRBV4-1|TRBJ2-1|few
ASSQASGRAGKETQF
>TRBV10-3|TRBJ2-2|few
AISESGGRLPGELF
>TRBV11-3|TRBJ2-3|NA
ASSTTSDTQY
>TRBV13|TRBJ2-7|NA
ASSSWDRTYEQY
>TRBV28|TRBJ1-5|NA
ASRGGQGSQPQH